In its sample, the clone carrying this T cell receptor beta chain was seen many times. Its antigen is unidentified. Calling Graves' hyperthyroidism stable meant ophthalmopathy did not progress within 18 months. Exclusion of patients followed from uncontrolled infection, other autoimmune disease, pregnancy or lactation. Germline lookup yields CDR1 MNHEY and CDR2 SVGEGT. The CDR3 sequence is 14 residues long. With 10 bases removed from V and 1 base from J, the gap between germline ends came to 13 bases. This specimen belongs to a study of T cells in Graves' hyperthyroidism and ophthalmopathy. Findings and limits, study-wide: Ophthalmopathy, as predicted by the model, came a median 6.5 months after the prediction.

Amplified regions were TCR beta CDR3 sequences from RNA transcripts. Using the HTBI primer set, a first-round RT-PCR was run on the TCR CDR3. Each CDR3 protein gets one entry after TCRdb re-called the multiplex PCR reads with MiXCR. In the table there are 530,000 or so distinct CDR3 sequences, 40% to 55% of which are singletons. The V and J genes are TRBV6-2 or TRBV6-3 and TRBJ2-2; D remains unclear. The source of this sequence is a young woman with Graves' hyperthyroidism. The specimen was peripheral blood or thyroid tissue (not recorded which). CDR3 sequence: CATIRSGNTGELFF. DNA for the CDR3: TGTGCCACCATCCGATCAGGGAACACCGGGGAGCTGTTTTTT.